The 10 T cell receptor beta chains presented below share a single source sample, sequenced in a study of blood T cell repertoires in COVID-19. Generated by immunoSEQ multiplex PCR, the TCRdb table keeps only in-frame clones and is missing some. The data contain about 170,000 clones, 60% to 85% of them seen just once; the ten biggest clones take up around 2.8%. The sequencing sample was made of peripheral blood. The receptors originated from a man in his 70s with acute or convalescent COVID-19.

The V and J genes are TRBV27 and TRBJ2-5, with TRBD2 matching over 7 bases. Losses at the gene ends were 5 bases for V and 5 bases for J; bases not matched to a gene: 8. CDR1 and CDR2 from the germline V gene are MNHEY and SMNVEV (reference sequence). This CDR3 comprises 14 residues. CDR3 DNA: TGTGCCAGCAGTCCCTTGGGGGGGGAGGAGACCCAGTACTTC. It codes for CASSPLGGEETQYF.

The J gene is TRBJ1-1, the V gene TRBV4-1; D not certain. CDR1 is MGHRA, CDR2 YSYEKL, per germline. V lost 4 bases, J lost 1 base, and 19 bases lay in between. This CDR3 is 17 amino acids long. Here the CDR3 DNA reads TGCGCCAGCAGCCCCATCGTACTGGTAAACCGGAACACTGAAGCTTTCTTT. This gives the protein CASSPIVLVNRNTEAFF.

V usage is TRBV5-1 and J usage is TRBJ2-1, with 10 nucleotides matching TRBD1. Germline lookup yields CDR1 SGHRS and CDR2 YFSETQ. Losses at the gene ends were 4 bases for V and 2 bases for J; bases not matched to a gene: 3. CDR3 length: 15 amino acids. CDR3 protein: CASSPGQGPYNEQFF. In nucleotides, the CDR3 is TGCGCCAGCAGCCCGGGACAGGGGCCCTACAATGAGCAGTTCTTC.

The chain employs TRBV28 and TRBJ2-3, with TRBD2 matching over 12 bases. V was clipped by 5 bases and J by 4 bases; unmatched bases: 16. The germline V gene has CDR1 MDHEN and CDR2 SYDVKM. CDR3 size: 19 residues. The chain's CDR3 is CASSLRLAGEGRGSDTQYF. The CDR3, as DNA: TGTGCCAGCAGTCTGCGACTAGCGGGAGAAGGTAGGGGCTCAGATACGCAGTATTTT.

The genes are TRBV14 and TRBJ2-1; 13 nucleotides line up with TRBD2. V gave up 4 bases and J gave up 7 bases; unmatched junction bases: 4. The germline CDR1 and CDR2 sequences are SGHDN and FVKESK. The CDR3 extends over 15 amino acids. CDR3 DNA sequence: TGTGCCAGCAGCCCCCGGACTAGCGGGAGTAATGAGCAGTTCTTC. The encoded protein is CASSPRTSGSNEQFF.

A single count supports this clone. The V call is TRBV19, the J call TRBJ2-3; 11 bases agree with TRBD1. V lost 3 bases and J lost 3; bases outside the gene matches: 2. The CDR3 length is 15 residues. CDR1 is LNHDA, CDR2 SQIVND, per germline (reference sequence). CDR3 coding DNA: TGTGCCAGTAGTATGCGGGACAGGGGGACAGATACGCAGTATTTT. It yields the protein CASSMRDRGTDTQYF.

V is TRBV6-6 and J is TRBJ2-3; 11 bases are a match to TRBD2. J was trimmed by 2 bases and V by 6 bases; bases with no gene match: 10. The CDR3 loop spans 17 amino acids. CDR1 is MNHNY and CDR2 is SVGAGI in the germline V gene (reference sequence). CDR3 protein: CASSRGLAGLTTDTQYF. CDR3 in DNA: TGTGCCAGCAGCCGAGGACTAGCGGGCCTTACCACAGATACGCAGTATTTT.

The chain has TRBV30 and TRBJ2-5; TRBD2 agrees at 10 bases. J was trimmed by 5 bases and V by 1 base; bases with no gene match: 7. Germline loops: CDR1 GTSNPN, CDR2 SVGIG (reference sequence). The CDR3 spans 15 residues. CDR3 in DNA: TGTGCCTGGAGTGCTCTAGCGGGAGAGGGGGAGACCCAGTACTTC. Translation gives CAWSALAGEGETQYF.

The chain carries TRBV7-2 and TRBJ2-6; D not certain. The CDR3 sequence is 15 residues long. Germline assignment: CDR1 SGHTA and CDR2 FQGNSA. V lost 2 bases, J lost 4 bases, and 9 bases lay in between. The CDR3 spells CASSLNFAGANVLTF. CDR3 nucleotide sequence: TGTGCCAGCAGCTTAAACTTCGCAGGGGCCAACGTCCTGACTTTC. Combining the CDR3 with reference TRBV7-2 and TRBJ2-6 gives the whole variable domain GAGVSQSPSNKVTEKGKDVELRCDPISGHTALYWYRQSLGQGLEFLIYFQGNSAPDKSGLPSDRFSAERTGGSVSTLTIQRTQQEDSAVYLCASSLNFAGANVLTFGAGSRLTVL.

The J gene is TRBJ1-2, the V gene TRBV6-6; D uncertain. Germline assignment: CDR1 MNHNY and CDR2 SVGAGI (reference sequence). CDR3 length: 13 residues. The ends were cut back, 2 bases at V and 6 bases at J, with 10 bases in the middle. The CDR3 sequence is CASSYNFGDGYTF. The CDR3 region has the DNA TGTGCCAGCAGTTACAATTTCGGGGATGGCTACACCTTC.